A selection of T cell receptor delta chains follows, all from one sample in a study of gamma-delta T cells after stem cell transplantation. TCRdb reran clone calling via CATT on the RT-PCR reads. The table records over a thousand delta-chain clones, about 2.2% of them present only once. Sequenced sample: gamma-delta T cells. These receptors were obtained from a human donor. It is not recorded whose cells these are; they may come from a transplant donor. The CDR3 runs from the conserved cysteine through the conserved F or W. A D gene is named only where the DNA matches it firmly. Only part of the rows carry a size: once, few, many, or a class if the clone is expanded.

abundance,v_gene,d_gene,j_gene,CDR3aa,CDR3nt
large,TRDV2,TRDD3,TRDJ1,CACDTVGGIRRYTDKLIF,TGTGCCTGTGACACCGTCGGGGGGATACGACGTTACACCGATAAACTCATCTTT
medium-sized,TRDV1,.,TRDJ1,CALGGTNSYTDKLIF,TGTGCTCTTGGGGGTACCAACTCCTACACCGATAAACTCATCTTT
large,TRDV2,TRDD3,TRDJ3,CACDTVLGDASSWDTRQMFF,TGTGCCTGTGACACCGTACTGGGGGATGCCAGCTCCTGGGACACCCGACAGATGTTTTTC
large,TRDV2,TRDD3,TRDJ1,CACDTLGDTNIDKLIF,TGTGCCTGTGACACTCTGGGGGATACGAACATCGATAAACTCATCTTT
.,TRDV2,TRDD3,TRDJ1,CACDLLGDTYTDKLIF,TGTGCCTGTGACCTACTGGGGGATACGTACACCGATAAACTCATCTTT
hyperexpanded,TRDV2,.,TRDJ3,CACDRVAGESSWDTRQMFF,TGTGCCTGTGACAGAGTGGCTGGGGAAAGCTCCTGGGACACCCGACAGATGTTTTTC
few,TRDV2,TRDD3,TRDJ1,CACDSVLGDTLVTTDKLIF,TGTGCCTGTGACTCCGTACTGGGGGATACGCTGGTTACCACCGATAAACTCATCTTT
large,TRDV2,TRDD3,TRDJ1,CACDALGDRGPAYTDKLIF,TGTGCCTGTGACGCTCTGGGGGATCGAGGCCCTGCGTACACCGATAAACTCATCTTT
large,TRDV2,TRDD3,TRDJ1,CACDIVRGGYLYTDKLIF,TGTGCCTGTGACATCGTACGAGGGGGATACCTGTACACCGATAAACTCATCTTT
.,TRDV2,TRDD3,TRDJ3,CACDAYWGIRSWDTRQMFF,TGTGCCTGTGACGCGTACTGGGGGATACGCTCCTGGGACACCCGACAGATGTTTTTC
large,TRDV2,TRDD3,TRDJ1,CACDLLGDTATDKLIF,TGTGCCTGTGACCTACTGGGGGATACCGCCACCGATAAACTCATCTTT
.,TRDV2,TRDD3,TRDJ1,CAFDSLGDPKPYPDKLIF,TGTGCCTTTGACTCACTGGGGGATCCTAAACCTTACCCCGATAAACTCATCTTT
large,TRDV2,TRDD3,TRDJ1,CACDTALRGRGDRSTDKLIF,TGTGCCTGTGACACGGCCCTCCGAGGTCGGGGGGATAGAAGTACCGATAAACTCATCTTT
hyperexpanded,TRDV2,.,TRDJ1,CACDTVLRLPQNDKLIF,TGTGCCTGTGACACCGTCCTCCGTCTCCCGCAAAACGATAAACTCATCTTT
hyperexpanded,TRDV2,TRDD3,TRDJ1,CACDPLRGDKKLIF,TGTGCCTGTGACCCGTTACGGGGGGATAAAAAACTCATCTTT
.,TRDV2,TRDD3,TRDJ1,CACDNVLGDTQYTDKLIF,TGTGCCTGTGACAATGTACTGGGGGATACCCAGTACACCGATAAACTCATCTTT
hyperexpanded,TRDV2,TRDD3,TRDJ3,CACDTATGGYATWDTRQMFF,TGTGCCTGTGACACCGCAACTGGGGGATACGCGACCTGGGACACCCGACAGATGTTTTTC
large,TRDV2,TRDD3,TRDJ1,CACDVLGDLETDKLIF,TGTGCCTGTGACGTATTGGGGGATCTTGAAACCGATAAACTCATCTTT
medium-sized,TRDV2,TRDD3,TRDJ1,CACDTVPSGGDIANRTDKLIF,TGTGCCTGTGACACGGTACCTTCGGGGGGGGATATCGCTAATAGGACCGATAAACTCATCTTT
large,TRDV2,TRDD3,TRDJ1,CACDVLGDQGTTDKLIF,TGTGCCTGTGACGTACTGGGGGATCAAGGGACCACCGATAAACTCATCTTT
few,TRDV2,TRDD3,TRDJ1,CACDSLLGDDTDKLIF,TGTGCCTGTGACTCTCTACTGGGGGATGACACCGATAAACTCATCTTT
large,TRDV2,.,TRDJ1,CACDTLGVNTDKLIF,TGTGCCTGTGACACCCTGGGAGTTAACACCGATAAACTCATCTTT
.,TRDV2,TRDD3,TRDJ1,CACGDMWGFLPGGAGGYGGPDKLIF,TGTGCCTGTGGCGATATGTGGGGGTTCCTCCCCGGGGGGGCTGGGGGATACGGAGGACCCGATAAACTCATCTTT
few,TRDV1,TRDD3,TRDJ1,CALGEGRLGAPPNTDKLIF,TGTGCTCTTGGGGAAGGCAGGCTGGGGGCCCCTCCTAACACCGATAAACTCATCTTT
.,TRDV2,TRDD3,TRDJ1,CACDPLGDTQSPDKLIF,TGTGCCTGTGACCCACTGGGGGATACGCAGAGTCCCGATAAACTCATCTTT
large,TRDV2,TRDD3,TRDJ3,CACDTVGGTGGYVERHSSWDTRQMFF,TGTGCCTGTGACACCGTAGGGGGTACTGGGGGATACGTGGAACGACATAGCTCCTGGGACACCCGACAGATGTTTTTC
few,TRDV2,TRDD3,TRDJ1,CACDAVLGASAITDKLIF,TGTGCCTGTGACGCGGTACTGGGGGCTTCGGCAATCACCGATAAACTCATCTTT
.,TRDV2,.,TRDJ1,CACDTVGGPAYTDKLIF,TGTGCCTGTGACACCGTCGGGGGACCTGCGTACACCGATAAACTCATCTTT
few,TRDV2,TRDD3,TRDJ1,CACDTLLGDTDKLIF,TGTGCCTGTGACACTTTACTGGGGGACACCGATAAACTCATCTTT
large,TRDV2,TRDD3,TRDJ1,CACDAVLGATYTDKLIF,TGTGCCTGTGACGCGGTACTGGGGGCGACCTACACCGATAAACTCATCTTT
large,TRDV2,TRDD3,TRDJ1,CACDTVGGGYARSTDKLIF,TGTGCCTGTGACACCGTGGGTGGGGGATACGCGAGATCTACCGATAAACTCATCTTT
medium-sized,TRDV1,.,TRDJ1,CALGELRAYLYWFSLPYTDKLIF,TGTGCTCTTGGGGAACTGAGGGCCTACTTGTACTGGTTTTCCCTCCCGTACACCGATAAACTCATCTTT
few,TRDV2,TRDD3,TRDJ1,CACDTVILGDTQYTDKLIF,TGTGCCTGTGACACCGTCATCCTGGGGGATACCCAGTACACCGATAAACTCATCTTT
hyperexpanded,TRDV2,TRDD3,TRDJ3,CACDTPGGPSSWDTRQMFF,TGTGCCTGTGACACCCCTGGGGGACCGAGCTCCTGGGACACCCGACAGATGTTTTTC
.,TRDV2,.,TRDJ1,CSCDTVSAPFLGTGGPQRYTDKLIF,TGTTCCTGTGACACCGTATCCGCGCCCTTCCTTGGTACTGGGGGGCCCCAACGGTACACCGATAAACTCATCTTT
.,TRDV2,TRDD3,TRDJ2,CACDMILGDPSLTAQLFF,TGTGCCTGTGACATGATCCTGGGGGATCCCTCTTTGACAGCACAACTCTTCTTT
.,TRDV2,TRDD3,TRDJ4,CACDPLGDKGRQPLIF,TGTGCCTGTGACCCACTGGGGGATAAAGGCAGACAACCCCTGATCTTT
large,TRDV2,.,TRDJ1,CACDTVGGPMYTDKLIF,TGTGCCTGTGACACCGTCGGGGGACCTATGTACACCGATAAACTCATCTTT
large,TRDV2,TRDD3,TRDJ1,CACDTVLGEPTYTDKLIF,TGTGCCTGTGACACCGTCCTGGGGGAACCCACGTACACCGATAAACTCATCTTT